Presented here are 18 T cell receptor beta chains from one specimen sequenced in a study of shared clonotypes between healthy human individuals. Some clones are missing from TCRdb's copy, which holds only in-frame ones; the method was immunoSEQ multiplex PCR. This table holds approximately 2.3 million clones, about 92% found once. Material: naive CD4+ T cells from PBMCs. Regarding subset: CD45RA+ positively selected. The receptors stem from a young man in good health. Some clones in this sample may be carry-over from other donors' samples.

The chain recombines TRBV28 with TRBJ2-7; 7 positions match TRBD1. The length of the CDR3 is 14 residues. V lost 6 bases, J lost 2 bases, and 7 bases stayed unmatched. In germline, CDR1 is MDHEN, CDR2 SYDVKM. The CDR3 is CASRRHRGPYEQYF. DNA for the CDR3: TGTGCCAGCAGAAGGCACAGGGGTCCCTACGAGCAGTACTTC.

This chain joins TRBV9 and TRBJ2-3, with D hard to call. The germline V gene encodes CDR1 SGDLS and CDR2 YYNGEE. CDR3 length: 12 residues. V lost 4 bases to trimming and J lost 3 bases, with 6 bases between them. The CDR3 DNA sequence: TGTGCCAGCAGCCAAGCGACAGATACGCAGTATTTT. Encoded protein: CASSQATDTQYF.

Regarding this clone: Other DNA sequences of this sample code for an identical CDR3. The V gene is TRBV7-9, the J gene TRBJ2-7, with TRBD1 matching over 7 bases. The length of the CDR3 is 15 residues. With V trimmed by 3 bases and J by 0 bases, 5 bases remained unmatched. Germline V gene sequence: CDR1 SEHNR, CDR2 FQNEAQ (reference sequence). CDR3 loop: CASSLAGGPSYEQYF. The CDR3 DNA is TGTGCCAGCAGCTTGGCAGGGGGTCCCTCCTACGAGCAGTACTTC.

The rearrangement joins TRBV7-2 to TRBJ1-1; D is unresolved. Germline CDR1 and CDR2: SGHTA and FQGNSA. The CDR3 runs to 14 residues. Trimming pared 1 base from V and 0 bases from J, leaving 6 bases between. CDR3 sequence (DNA): TGTGCCAGCAGCTTAGGACACCTGAACACTGAAGCTTTCTTT. This translates into CASSLGHLNTEAFF.

The rearrangement joins TRBV28 to TRBJ2-5; TRBD1 matches 8 bases. The CDR3 has 14 residues. Unmatched junction bases numbered 5, after V lost 2 bases and J lost 6 bases. CDR1 MDHEN and CDR2 SYDVKM come from the germline V gene. The CDR3 loop reads CASSLEQGAKTQYF. As DNA, the CDR3 is TGTGCCAGCAGTTTAGAGCAGGGGGCCAAGACCCAGTACTTC.

The chain has TRBV19 and TRBJ2-3; tentative D call: TRBD2 (5 bases). Germline CDR1 is LNHDA and CDR2 is SQIVND (reference sequence). The ends were cut back, 3 bases at V and 0 bases at J, with 16 bases in the middle. The CDR3 has 17 residues. CDR3 sequence (DNA): TGTGCCAGTAGTATGAGGGTAGGGCGATCTAGCACAGATACGCAGTATTTT. The encoded protein is CASSMRVGRSSTDTQYF.

As for this clone: The germline gene is not matched at one end of the junction; a read error may be the cause. The genes are TRBV6-1 and TRBJ2-1; D might be TRBD2 (6 bases). The germline V gene encodes CDR1 MNHNS and CDR2 SASEGT. The CDR3 runs to 15 residues. The CDR3 coding sequence is TGTGCCAGCAGGGAAGTAGCGGTCTCCTACAATGAGCAGTTCTTC. It translates to CASREVAVSYNEQFF.

As for this clone: Other nucleotide sequences in the sample specify the same CDR3. This chain connects TRBV19 to TRBJ2-2; D gene uncertain. There are 14 residues in the CDR3. Germline CDR1 reads LNHDA; CDR2 reads SQIVND (reference sequence). Trimming shortened V by 1 base and J by 1 base, and 4 bases separated the two germline ends. This chain's CDR3 is CASSIGQNTGELFF. The CDR3 DNA follows: TGTGCCAGTAGTATAGGTCAGAACACCGGGGAGCTGTTTTTT.

The V gene is TRBV18, the J gene TRBJ2-2, with 7 bases lining up with TRBD1. CDR3 length equals 19 residues. With V trimmed by 4 bases and J by 3 bases, 17 bases remained unmatched. Looked up from germline, CDR1 is KGHSH and CDR2 is LQKENI. The chain's CDR3 is CASSRTGTAPPRDTGELFF. The CDR3 nucleotides are TGTGCCAGCTCACGCACCGGGACAGCCCCTCCTCGCGACACCGGGGAGCTGTTTTTT.

J is TRBJ1-2 and V is TRBV2; maybe TRBD1 (5 bases). The CDR3 consists of 12 residues. Per germline, CDR1 SNHLY and CDR2 FYNNEI. Trimming cost V 6 bases and J 4 bases, with 9 bases left between them. The CDR3 nucleotides read TGTGCCAGCAGGCAGGGAAGCTATGGCTACACCTTC. This gives the protein CASRQGSYGYTF.

V is TRBV11-2 and J is TRBJ2-2; weak D call: TRBD2 (5 bases). This CDR3 contains 14 residues. V dropped 5 bases and J dropped 7 bases, with 14 bases sitting between them. From germline, CDR1 is SGHAT and CDR2 FQNNGV. The CDR3 DNA sequence: TGTGCCAGCAGCCCAATGCTAGCCCACGGGGAGCTGTTTTTT. Its protein is CASSPMLAHGELFF.

Comment on this clone: This CDR3 is also generated by other DNA sequences in the sample. The gene calls are TRBV7-9 and TRBJ1-1, with a weak D call TRBD1 (6 bases). Germline V CDR1 and CDR2: SEHNR, FQNEAQ (reference sequence). Between the trimmed V and J ends, which lost 1 base and 4 bases, there was a span of 7 bases. The CDR3 contains 13 residues. The CDR3 DNA is TGTGCCAGCAGCTTAGGAGGGGGCACTGAAGCTTTCTTT. Translation: CASSLGGGTEAFF.

The chain couples TRBV5-4 to TRBJ1-4, with D possibly being TRBD1 (6 bases). The CDR3 runs 15 residues. Germline CDR1 reads SGHNT; CDR2 reads YYREEE (reference sequence). V lost 4 bases and J 7 bases, leaving 17 bases between the germline ends. The CDR3 region has the DNA TGTGCCAGCAGCAAGACAGGAGGCGCGTCTGAAAAACTGTTTTTT. This gives the protein CASSKTGGASEKLFF.

A note on this clone: The sample carries other DNA sequences with the same CDR3. V gene TRBV15 combines with J gene TRBJ1-3, with D tentatively TRBD1 (6 bases). Per germline, CDR1 LNHNV and CDR2 YYDKDF (reference sequence). The CDR3 runs 15 residues. V lost 0 bases to trimming and J lost 1 base, with 7 bases between them. The CDR3 region is CATSRDRGSGNTIYF. The CDR3 DNA reads as TGTGCCACCAGCAGAGACAGGGGTTCTGGAAACACCATATATTTT.

This sequence joins TRBV5-4 and TRBJ2-7; TRBD2 matches 9 bases. V shed 5 bases and J 1 base; nucleotides not matched to a gene: 7. Germline V gives CDR1 SGHNT, CDR2 YYREEE (reference sequence). There are 15 residues in the CDR3. The CDR3 DNA sequence: TGTGCCAGCAGTGCAAAGACTAGCGGATCCTACGAGCAGTACTTC. This translates into CASSAKTSGSYEQYF.

The chain couples TRBV28 to TRBJ1-2, with a weak D call TRBD1 (6 bases). CDR3 length: 15 residues. The V gene's germline CDR1 is MDHEN and CDR2 SYDVKM. The V and J ends lost 5 bases and 5 bases respectively, with 18 bases between them. The CDR3 sequence is CASSGRDTRGYGYTF. DNA of the CDR3: TGTGCCAGCAGTGGAAGGGACACCCGAGGGTATGGCTACACCTTC.

This clone was seen a single time. In the same sample, other DNA sequences code for this CDR3. This chain connects TRBV5-1 to TRBJ2-3; TRBD2 agrees at 8 bases. V shed 2 bases and J 5 bases; nucleotides not matched to a gene: 4. The CDR3 is 14 amino acids. Germline V gene lookup returns CDR1 SGHRS and CDR2 YFSETQ. CDR3 nucleotides: TGCGCCAGCAGCTTAGCGGGAGCGGGAGATACGCAGTATTTT. It is translated as CASSLAGAGDTQYF.

The chain uses TRBV5-4 and TRBJ2-7, with TRBD1 matching over 9 bases. Germline CDR1 SGHNT, CDR2 YYREEE (reference sequence). Unmatched junction bases numbered 7, after V lost 4 bases and J lost 5 bases. CDR3 length: 14 residues. The CDR3 nucleotides are TGTGCCAGCAGCGACTTACAGGGGGCAAACGAGCAGTACTTC. It is translated as CASSDLQGANEQYF.